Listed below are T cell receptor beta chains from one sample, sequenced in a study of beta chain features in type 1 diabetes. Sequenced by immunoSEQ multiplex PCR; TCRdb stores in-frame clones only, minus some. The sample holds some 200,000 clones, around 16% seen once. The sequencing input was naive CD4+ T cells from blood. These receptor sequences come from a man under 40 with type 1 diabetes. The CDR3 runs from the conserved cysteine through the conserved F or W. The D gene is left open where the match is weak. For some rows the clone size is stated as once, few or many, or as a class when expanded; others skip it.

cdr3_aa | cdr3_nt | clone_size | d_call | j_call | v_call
CASRQSTDTQYF | TGCGCCAGCAGACAGAGCACAGATACGCAGTATTTT | few | - | TRBJ2-3 | TRBV5-1
CASGYTDTQYF | TGTGCCAGCGGGTACACAGATACGCAGTATTTT | - | - | TRBJ2-3 | TRBV7-9
CASSLPVSSDYGYTF | TGTGCCAGCAGCTTACCAGTTAGCTCCGACTATGGCTACACCTTC | - | - | TRBJ1-2 | TRBV7-9
CASSFEGSTDTQYF | TGTGCCAGCAGCTTCGAGGGTAGTACAGATACGCAGTATTTT | - | - | TRBJ2-3 | TRBV7-9
CASSEGLIYEQYF | TGTGCCAGCAGTGAAGGGCTAATCTACGAGCAGTACTTC | few | - | TRBJ2-7 | TRBV25-1
CASSWGGTLASYEQYF | TGTGCCAGCAGCTGGGGAGGGACCCTTGCCTCCTACGAGCAGTACTTC | - | TRBD2 | TRBJ2-7 | TRBV7-2
CSVGGSGDEQFF | TGCAGCGTTGGTGGGTCAGGGGATGAGCAGTTCTTC | few | - | TRBJ2-1 | TRBV29-1
CASSLEEVGQPQHF | TGTGCCAGCAGCTTAGAGGAGGTGGGTCAGCCCCAGCATTTT | few | - | TRBJ1-5 | TRBV7-8
CASSFPLSSYNEQFF | TGCGCCAGCAGCTTCCCCCTAAGCTCCTACAATGAGCAGTTCTTC | few | - | TRBJ2-1 | TRBV5-1
CASSVLQGLNEQYF | TGTGCCAGCAGTGTCCTTCAGGGGCTCAACGAGCAGTACTTC | few | - | TRBJ2-7 | TRBV25-1